This TCR beta chain appears in the sequencing data of a study of T cell repertoires in cytomegalovirus infection. Study overall: CMV epitopes, recently identified HLA-C-restricted and well-studied HLA-B-restricted, were used. It can be stated that public TCR beta signatures indicated CMV infection as well as a matching HLA type.

Concerning this clonotype: As yet, its antigen is unknown.

CDR1 is MNHEY, CDR2 SMNVEV, per germline (reference sequence). This CDR3 has 11 residues. Trimming stripped 9 bases from V and 6 bases from J, with 12 bases between. MiXCR was run by TCRdb on the reads, yielding one entry per CDR3 protein. The data contain 700,000 to 850,000 distinct CDR3 sequences, about 31% of them seen just once; the ten biggest clones take up around an eighth. General study findings and limits: Totalled public TCR beta family frequency picked out people who carried CMV plus the relevant HLA.

J is TRBJ2-7 and V is TRBV27, with D possibly TRBD1 on 6 matching bases. This TCR derives from a human donor in good health (CMV status not recorded). Some clones in this sample may be carry-over from other donors' samples. The material was cultured CD8+ T cells from PBMCs, obtained from culture after CMV antigen stimulation. CDR3 protein: CASGWGREQYV. DNA for the CDR3: TGTGCCAGTGGGTGGGGGCGCGAGCAGTACGTC.